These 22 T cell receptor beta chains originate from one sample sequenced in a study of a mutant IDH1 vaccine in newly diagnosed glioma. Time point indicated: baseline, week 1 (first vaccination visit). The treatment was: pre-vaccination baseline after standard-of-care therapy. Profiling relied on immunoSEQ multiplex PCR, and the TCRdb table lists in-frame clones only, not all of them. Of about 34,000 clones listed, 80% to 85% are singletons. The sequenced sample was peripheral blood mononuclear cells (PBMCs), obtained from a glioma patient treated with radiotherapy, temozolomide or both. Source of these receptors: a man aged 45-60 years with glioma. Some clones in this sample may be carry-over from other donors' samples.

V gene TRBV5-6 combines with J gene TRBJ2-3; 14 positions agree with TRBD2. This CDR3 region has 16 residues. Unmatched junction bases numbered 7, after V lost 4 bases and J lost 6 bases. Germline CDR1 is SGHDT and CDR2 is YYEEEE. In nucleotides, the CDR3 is TGTGCCAGCAGCGAGGGACTAGCGGGGGCTTGGGATACGCAGTATTTT. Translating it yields CASSEGLAGAWDTQYF.

In DNA form, the CDR3 reads TGTGCCATCAGTGCCAACCCGGGCTACGAGCAGTACTTC. Translation: CAISANPGYEQYF. The gene calls are TRBV10-3 and TRBJ2-7; no firm D call. CDR1 is ENHRY, CDR2 SYGVKD, per germline. The CDR3 contains 13 residues. Trimming pared 4 bases from V and 3 bases from J, leaving 10 bases between.

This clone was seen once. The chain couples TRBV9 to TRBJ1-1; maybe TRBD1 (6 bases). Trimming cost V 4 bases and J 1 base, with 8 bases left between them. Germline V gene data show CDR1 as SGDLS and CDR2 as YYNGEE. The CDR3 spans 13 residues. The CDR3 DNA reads TGTGCCAGCAGCTCCAGGGGGAACACTGAAGCTTTCTTT. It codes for CASSSRGNTEAFF.

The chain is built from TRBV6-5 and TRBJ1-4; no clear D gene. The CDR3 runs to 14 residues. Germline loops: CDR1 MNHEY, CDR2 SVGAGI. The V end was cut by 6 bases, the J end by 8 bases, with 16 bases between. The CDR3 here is CASSPQRVGEKLFF. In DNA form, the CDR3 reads TGTGCCAGCAGCCCACAAAGGGTCGGAGAAAAACTGTTTTTT.

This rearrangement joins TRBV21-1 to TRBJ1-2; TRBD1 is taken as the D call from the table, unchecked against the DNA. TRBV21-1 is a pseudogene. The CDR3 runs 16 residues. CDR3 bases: TGTGCCGGCAGCTCAACACTTACAGGGCGCGGCTATGGCTACACCTTC. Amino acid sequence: CAGSSTLTGRGYGYTF.

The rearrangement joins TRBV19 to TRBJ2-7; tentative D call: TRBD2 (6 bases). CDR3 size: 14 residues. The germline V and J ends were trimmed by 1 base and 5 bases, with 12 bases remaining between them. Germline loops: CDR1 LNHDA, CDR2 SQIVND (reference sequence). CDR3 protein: CASSIGGTPNEQYF. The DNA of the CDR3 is TGTGCCAGTAGTATAGGAGGGACTCCTAACGAGCAGTACTTC.

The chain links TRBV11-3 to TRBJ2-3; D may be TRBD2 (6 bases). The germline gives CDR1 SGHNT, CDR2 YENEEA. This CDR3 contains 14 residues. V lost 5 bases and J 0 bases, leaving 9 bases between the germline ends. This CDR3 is CASSGLTSTDTQYF. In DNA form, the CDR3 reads TGTGCCAGCAGCGGACTAACTAGCACAGATACGCAGTATTTT.

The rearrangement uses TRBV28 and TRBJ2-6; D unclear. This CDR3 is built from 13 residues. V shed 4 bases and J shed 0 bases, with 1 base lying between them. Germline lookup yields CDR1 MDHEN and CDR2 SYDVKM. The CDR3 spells CASSSSGANVLTF. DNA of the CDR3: TGTGCCAGCAGTTCCTCTGGGGCCAACGTCCTGACTTTC.

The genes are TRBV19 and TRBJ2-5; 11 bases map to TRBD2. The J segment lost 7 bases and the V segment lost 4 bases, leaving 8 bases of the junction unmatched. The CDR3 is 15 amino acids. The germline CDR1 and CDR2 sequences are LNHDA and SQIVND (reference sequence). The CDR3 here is CASSTLLAGVRTQYF. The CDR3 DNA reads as TGTGCCAGTAGTACCCTACTAGCGGGAGTGAGGACCCAGTACTTC. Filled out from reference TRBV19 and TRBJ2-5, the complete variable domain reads DGGITQSPKYLFRKEGQNVTLSCEQNLNHDAMYWYRQDPGQGLRLIYYSQIVNDFQKGDIAEGYSVSREKKESFPLTVTSAQKNPTAFYLCASSTLLAGVRTQYFGPGTRLLVL.

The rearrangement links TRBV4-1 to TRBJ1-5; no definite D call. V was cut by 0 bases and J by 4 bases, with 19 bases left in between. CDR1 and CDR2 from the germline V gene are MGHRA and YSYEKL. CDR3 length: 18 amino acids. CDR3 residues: CASSQDEEAPGRNQPQHF. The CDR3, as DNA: TGCGCCAGCAGCCAAGATGAGGAAGCACCCGGTCGGAATCAGCCCCAGCATTTT.

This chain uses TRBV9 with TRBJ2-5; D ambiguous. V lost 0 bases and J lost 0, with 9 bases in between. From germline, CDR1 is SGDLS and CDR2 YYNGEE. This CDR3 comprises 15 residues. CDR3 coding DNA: TGTGCCAGCAGCGTAGAGGCCGGGTACCAAGAGACCCAGTACTTC. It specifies CASSVEAGYQETQYF.

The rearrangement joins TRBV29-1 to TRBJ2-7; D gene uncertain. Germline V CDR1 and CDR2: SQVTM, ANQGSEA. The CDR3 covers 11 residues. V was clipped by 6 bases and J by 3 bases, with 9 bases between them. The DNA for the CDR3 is TGCAGCGTGGCCGCAGACTACGAGCAGTACTTC. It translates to CSVAADYEQYF.

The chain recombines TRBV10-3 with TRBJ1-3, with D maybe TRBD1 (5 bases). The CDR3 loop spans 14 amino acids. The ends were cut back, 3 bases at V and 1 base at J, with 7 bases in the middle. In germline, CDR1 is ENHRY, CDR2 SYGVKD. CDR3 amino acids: CAISDGGSGNTIYF. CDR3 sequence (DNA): TGTGCCATCAGTGATGGGGGTTCTGGAAACACCATATATTTT.

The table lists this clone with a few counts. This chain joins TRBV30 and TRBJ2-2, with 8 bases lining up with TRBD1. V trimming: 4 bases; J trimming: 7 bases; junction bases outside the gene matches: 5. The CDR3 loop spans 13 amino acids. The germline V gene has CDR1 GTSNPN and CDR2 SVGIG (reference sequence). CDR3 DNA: TGTGCCTGGAACCAGGGGGCGCACGGGGAGCTGTTTTTT. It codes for CAWNQGAHGELFF.

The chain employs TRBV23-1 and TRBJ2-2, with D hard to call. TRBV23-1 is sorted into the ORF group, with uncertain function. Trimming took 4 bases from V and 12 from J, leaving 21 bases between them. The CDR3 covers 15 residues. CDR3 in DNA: TGCGCCAGCAGTCCCCCCGTCCCCCCAACCAATAAGCTGTTTTTT. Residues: CASSPPVPPTNKLFF.

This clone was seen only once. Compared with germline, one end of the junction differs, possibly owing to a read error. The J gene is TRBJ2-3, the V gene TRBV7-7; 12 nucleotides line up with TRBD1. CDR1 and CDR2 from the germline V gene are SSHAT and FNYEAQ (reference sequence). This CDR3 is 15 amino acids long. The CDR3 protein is CASSLGTGGADTQYF. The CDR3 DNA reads TGTGCTAGCAGCTTAGGGACAGGGGGCGCAGATACGCAGTATTTT.

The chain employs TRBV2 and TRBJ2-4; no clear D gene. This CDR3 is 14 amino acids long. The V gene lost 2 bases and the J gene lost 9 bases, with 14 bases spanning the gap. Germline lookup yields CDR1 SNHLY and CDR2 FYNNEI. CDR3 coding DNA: TGTGCCAGCAGTGAACTGTCTAGGCTGAGCATTCAGTACTTC. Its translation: CASSELSRLSIQYF.

CDR3 nucleotide sequence: TGTGCCAGCAGTTACGCAGGGGGCAACACTGAAGCTTTCTTT. Translation gives CASSYAGGNTEAFF. The chain carries TRBV6-6 and TRBJ1-1; 8 nucleotides agree with TRBD1. The trim removed 2 bases at V and 2 bases at J, leaving 1 base unmatched. Germline CDR1 MNHNY, CDR2 SVGAGI (reference sequence). This CDR3 comprises 14 residues.

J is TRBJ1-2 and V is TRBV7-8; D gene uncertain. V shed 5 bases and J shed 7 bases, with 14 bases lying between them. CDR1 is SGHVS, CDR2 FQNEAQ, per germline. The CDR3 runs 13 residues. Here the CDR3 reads CASSQDGVFGYTF. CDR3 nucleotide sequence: TGTGCCAGCAGCCAAGACGGGGTATTTGGCTACACCTTC.

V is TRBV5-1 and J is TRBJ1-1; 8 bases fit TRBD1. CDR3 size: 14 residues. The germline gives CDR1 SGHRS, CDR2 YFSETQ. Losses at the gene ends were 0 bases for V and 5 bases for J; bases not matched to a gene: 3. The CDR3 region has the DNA TGCGCCAGCAGCTTGGGACAGGGGCGTACTGAAGCTTTCTTT. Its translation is CASSLGQGRTEAFF.

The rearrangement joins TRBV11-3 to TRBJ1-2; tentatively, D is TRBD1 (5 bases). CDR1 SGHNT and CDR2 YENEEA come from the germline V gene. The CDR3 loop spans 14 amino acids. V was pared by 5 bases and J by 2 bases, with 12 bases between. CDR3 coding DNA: TGTGCCAGCAGCCTCGGTCAGGGAAACTATGGCTACACCTTC. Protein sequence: CASSLGQGNYGYTF.

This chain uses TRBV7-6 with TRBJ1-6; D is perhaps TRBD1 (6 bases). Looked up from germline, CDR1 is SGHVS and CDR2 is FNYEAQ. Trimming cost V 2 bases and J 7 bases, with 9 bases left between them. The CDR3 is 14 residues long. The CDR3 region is CASSLSGGNSPLHF. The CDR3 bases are TGTGCCAGCAGCTTATCCGGGGGCAATTCACCCCTCCACTTT.